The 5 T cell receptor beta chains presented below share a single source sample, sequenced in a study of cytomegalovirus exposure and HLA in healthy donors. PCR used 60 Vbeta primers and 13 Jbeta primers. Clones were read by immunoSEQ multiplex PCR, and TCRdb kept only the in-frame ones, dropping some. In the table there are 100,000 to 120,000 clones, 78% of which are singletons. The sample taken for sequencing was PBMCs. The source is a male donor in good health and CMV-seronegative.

CDR3 loop: CASSPGTSGSSYEQYF. CDR3 sequence (DNA): TGTGCCAGCAGCCCGGGGACTAGCGGGAGCTCCTACGAGCAGTACTTC. The V call is TRBV5-4, the J call TRBJ2-7; TRBD2 matches at 14 bases. The junction had 3 bases not matched to a gene; V was cut back by 4 bases and J by 0 bases. This CDR3 region has 16 residues. Per the germline V gene, CDR1 is SGHNT and CDR2 is YYREEE (reference sequence).

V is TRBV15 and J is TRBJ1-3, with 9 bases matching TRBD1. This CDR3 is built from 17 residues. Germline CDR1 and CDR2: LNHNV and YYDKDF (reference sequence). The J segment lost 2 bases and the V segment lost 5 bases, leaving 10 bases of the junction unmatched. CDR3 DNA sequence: TGTGCCACCAGCCTGGACAGGGGCCGTTTAGCTGGAAACACCATATATTTT. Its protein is CATSLDRGRLAGNTIYF.

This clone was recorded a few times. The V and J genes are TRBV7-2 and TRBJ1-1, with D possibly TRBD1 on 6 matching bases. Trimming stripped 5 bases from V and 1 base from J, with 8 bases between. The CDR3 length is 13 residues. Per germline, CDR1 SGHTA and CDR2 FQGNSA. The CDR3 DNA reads TGTGCCAGCAGCACACAGGGGAACACTGAAGCTTTCTTT. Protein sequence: CASSTQGNTEAFF.

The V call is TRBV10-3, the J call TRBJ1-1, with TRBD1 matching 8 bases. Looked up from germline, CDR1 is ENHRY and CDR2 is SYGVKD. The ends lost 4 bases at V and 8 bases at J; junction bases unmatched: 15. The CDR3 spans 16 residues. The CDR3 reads CAISGNDGQGATEAFF. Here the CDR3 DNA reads TGTGCCATCAGTGGAAACGACGGACAGGGAGCCACAGAAGCTTTCTTT.

The CDR3 is CASSQGTGTETGELFF. Here the CDR3 DNA reads TGCGCCAGCAGCCAAGGGACAGGGACTGAGACCGGGGAGCTGTTTTTT. V usage is TRBV4-1 and J usage is TRBJ2-2, with 8 bases identical to TRBD1. CDR3 length: 16 residues. CDR1 is MGHRA, CDR2 YSYEKL, per germline. V shed 1 base and J 5 bases; nucleotides not matched to a gene: 6.